The clone carrying this T cell receptor (beta chain) came up a few times. Its antigen is undetermined. The TCR beta libraries used around 2.2 micrograms of genomic DNA that came from cryopreserved PBMCs. Clones were sequenced by immunoSEQ multiplex PCR, and TCRdb holds only the in-frame ones, with some missing. The top ten clones hold approximately 13% of a sample with tens of thousands of clones, almost 70% of them seen once. There are 16 residues in the CDR3. Germline-derived CDR1 and CDR2 are SNHLY and FYNNEI. V lost 5 bases and J lost 1, with 14 bases in between. This specimen comes from a study of cytotoxic CD8 clonotypes in ibrutinib-treated CLL. In the study overall: The taking of response samples occurred after a median about 13 months of treatment, with a range of 6 to 36. Samples averaged about 260,000 productive templates and approximately 100,000 productive rearrangements. Study observations and caveats: The public clonotypes identified were infrequent and showed contraction or stability on treatment.

The origin of this receptor is a human donor with chronic lymphocytic leukemia. The sequencing here drew on PBMCs, taken after 12 months of ibrutinib treatment. J is TRBJ2-2 and V is TRBV2; D could derive from TRBD1 or TRBD2 (5 bases each). CDR3 protein: CASSLQGTKNTGELFF. The DNA for the CDR3 is TGTGCCAGCAGTCTTCAAGGGACGAAGAACACCGGGGAGCTGTTTTTT.